The next 13 T cell receptor beta chains were all read from a single sample in a study of shared clonotypes between healthy human individuals. Data came from immunoSEQ multiplex PCR; TCRdb stores just in-frame clones and leaves some out. In the table there are roughly 2.1 million clones, about 93% of which are singletons. CD8 cells regarded as naive lacked CD45RO, were positively chosen for CCR7, and omitted terminally differentiated effector memory CD45RA+ cells. The sample was naive CD8+ T cells from PBMCs. Receptor source: a man aged 18 to 30 in good health. Some clones in this sample may be carry-over from other donors' samples.

J is TRBJ2-7 and V is TRBV11-2, with D possibly being TRBD2 (6 bases). Germline V gene data show CDR1 as SGHAT and CDR2 as FQNNGV. The CDR3 loop spans 17 amino acids. Deletions cut 5 bases from V and 3 bases from J, with 23 bases between. The CDR3 DNA is TGTGCCAGCAGCCCTGAACCGGGACTCGCAGATAACTACGAGCAGTACTTC. Translating gives CASSPEPGLADNYEQYF.

Note on this clone: Other DNA sequences in this specimen translate into the identical CDR3. The chain carries TRBV6-5 and TRBJ1-2; perhaps TRBD1 as D (5 bases). The CDR3 totals 12 residues. The germline CDR1 and CDR2 sequences are MNHEY and SVGAGI. The V end lost 5 bases, the J end lost 4 bases, and 8 bases lay between the germline ends. As DNA, the CDR3 is TGTGCCAGCAGTCCTGGGGGCTATGGCTACACCTTC. Residues: CASSPGGYGYTF.

The rearrangement joins TRBV11-2 to TRBJ1-3; D is uncertain. The CDR3 length is 16 residues. Per germline, CDR1 SGHAT and CDR2 FQNNGV. Trimming removed 0 bases from V and 2 bases from J, with 11 bases in between. CDR3 in amino acids: CASSLEVVDPGNTIYF. The DNA for the CDR3 is TGTGCCAGCAGCTTAGAGGTGGTGGATCCTGGAAACACCATATATTTT.

This clone was observed a single time. This chain uses TRBV21-1 with TRBJ2-7; no check of the table's D call, TRBD2, against the DNA was made. TRBV21-1 corresponds to a pseudogene. The CDR3 is 19 amino acids. CDR3 amino acids: CASSKDGFFGTGGRYEQYF. For the CDR3, the DNA is TGTGCCAGCAGCAAAGATGGGTTTTTCGGGACGGGAGGGCGGTACGAGCAGTACTTC.

The J gene is TRBJ2-1, the V gene TRBV28; 7 nucleotides align to TRBD2. The CDR3 is made up of 15 amino acids. Germline assignment: CDR1 MDHEN and CDR2 SYDVKM. J was trimmed by 2 bases and V by 10 bases; bases with no gene match: 11. The CDR3 sequence: CATARPSGAYNEQFF. CDR3 nucleotide sequence: TGTGCCACCGCTCGTCCTAGCGGAGCCTACAATGAGCAGTTCTTC.

This clone was observed a handful of times. Additional DNA sequences in this sample encode the identical CDR3. This CDR3 reads CASSFSRGNTEAFF. CDR3 DNA: TGTGCCAGCAGTTTCAGCAGGGGTAACACTGAAGCTTTCTTT. The gene calls are TRBV28 and TRBJ1-1, with D possibly being TRBD1 (6 bases). The germline V gene has CDR1 MDHEN and CDR2 SYDVKM. Trimming left V 3 bases short and J 2 bases short, with 10 bases between. This CDR3 spans 14 amino acids.

The genes are TRBV29-1 and TRBJ1-1; no clear D gene. The CDR3 is 13 amino acids. The germline V gene encodes CDR1 SQVTM and CDR2 ANQGSEA. V shed 6 bases and J shed 6 bases, with 17 bases lying between them. CDR3 bases: TGCAGCGTGGTTGTAGGGAAGCGGGCTGAAGCTTTCTTT. Translating it yields CSVVVGKRAEAFF.

V usage is TRBV4-3 and J usage is TRBJ1-5; D is uncertain. Germline V CDR1 and CDR2: LGHNA, YSLEER. CDR3 length: 16 residues. The V and J ends lost 0 bases and 6 bases respectively, with 15 bases between them. DNA for the CDR3: TGCGCCAGCAGCCAAGATTCCTTTGGGGAACTTCAGCCCCAGCATTTT. Translated, it gives CASSQDSFGELQPQHF.

V gene TRBV7-6 combines with J gene TRBJ2-4; 8 positions match TRBD2. Germline trimming cut 4 bases from V and 3 bases from J; bases unmatched to any gene: 8. This CDR3 has 16 amino acids. The germline V gene has CDR1 SGHVS and CDR2 FNYEAQ. CDR3 coding DNA: TGTGCCAGCAGCTCCTCGCGGGGGGAGAGCAAAAACATTCAGTACTTC. Its translation: CASSSSRGESKNIQYF. The entire variable domain, with the rest obtained from reference TRBV7-6 and TRBJ2-4, is as follows: GAGVSQSPRYKVTKRGQDVALRCDPISGHVSLYWYRQALGQGPEFLTYFNYEAQQDKSGLPNDRFSAERPEGSISTLTIQRTEQRDSAMYRCASSSSRGESKNIQYFGAGTRLSVL.

The chain carries TRBV13 and TRBJ2-1; 8 bases are shared with TRBD2. Germline CDR1 PRHDT, CDR2 FYEKMQ (reference sequence). This CDR3 is built from 16 residues. V dropped 6 bases and J dropped 0; count of bases not matched to a gene: 7. The CDR3 is CASRGGGTSSYNEQFF. In DNA, the CDR3 is TGTGCCAGCAGGGGGGGAGGGACTAGCTCCTACAATGAGCAGTTCTTC. The whole variable domain, filled in from reference TRBV13 and TRBJ2-1, reads AAGVIQSPRHLIKEKRETATLKCYPIPRHDTVYWYQQGPGQDPQFLISFYEKMQSDKGSIPDRFSAQQFSDYHSELNMSSLELGDSALYFCASRGGGTSSYNEQFFGPGTRLTVL.

The V and J genes are TRBV2 and TRBJ1-4; 10 bases match TRBD1. J was trimmed by 5 bases and V by 5 bases; bases with no gene match: 11. The germline CDR1 and CDR2 sequences are SNHLY and FYNNEI. CDR3 size: 17 residues. CDR3 in amino acids: CASSSATGGAWNEKLFF. The CDR3 DNA is TGTGCCAGCAGTTCCGCGACAGGGGGCGCGTGGAATGAAAAACTGTTTTTT.

The gene calls are TRBV11-2 and TRBJ2-2; 8 bases align to TRBD1. Per the germline V gene, CDR1 is SGHAT and CDR2 is FQNNGV. Germline trimming cut 5 bases from V and 1 base from J; bases unmatched to any gene: 6. The CDR3 loop spans 16 amino acids. CDR3 residues: CASSIPTGVNTGELFF. The CDR3 DNA sequence: TGTGCCAGCAGCATACCGACAGGGGTGAACACCGGGGAGCTGTTTTTT.

This clone was seen just once. The CDR3 spells CASSTGEQETQYF. As DNA, the CDR3 is TGTGCCAGCAGCACAGGGGAACAAGAGACCCAGTACTTC. The gene calls are TRBV13 and TRBJ2-5; TRBD1 aligns across 7 bases. J was trimmed by 2 bases and V by 5 bases; bases with no gene match: 2. There are 13 residues in the CDR3. Germline V gives CDR1 PRHDT, CDR2 FYEKMQ (reference sequence).